A selection of T cell receptor beta chains follows, all from one sample in a study of CD8 T cells in ankylosing spondylitis. TCRdb recomputed calls from the 5' RACE reads with MiXCR, one row per CDR3 protein. In the table there are 800,000 to 900,000 distinct CDR3 sequences, roughly 10% of which are singletons. Input material: blood, either unsorted or a sorted T cell fraction (not recorded which). The receptors shown here come from a male donor with ankylosing spondylitis. Each CDR3 is given with its conserved first and last residue. The order of the fields is D gene, V gene, J gene, clone size, CDR3 protein, CDR3 DNA. The D gene is left open where the match is weak. Some rows mark clone size as missing; the rest say once, few, many or name a class of expanded clone.

-	TRBV7-9	TRBJ1-1	-	CASSLLDSPNTEAFF	TGTGCCAGCAGCCTACTAGACAGCCCGAACACTGAAGCTTTCTTT
-	TRBV3-1	TRBJ2-7	-	CASSRTEDEQYF	TGTGCCAGCAGCCGAACGGAGGACGAGCAGTACTTC
TRBD1	TRBV24-1	TRBJ2-5	few	CATSDYGQGLETQYF	TGTGCCACCAGTGACTACGGACAGGGTTTAGAGACCCAGTACTTC
TRBD1	TRBV12-3/TRBV12-4	TRBJ1-5	few	CASSWAGGLGQPQHF	TGTGCCAGCAGTTGGGCAGGGGGCCTCGGTCAGCCCCAGCATTTT
-	TRBV27	TRBJ1-2	-	CASSQPPFYGYTF	TGTGCCAGCAGCCAACCCCCCTTCTATGGCTACACCTTC
TRBD1	TRBV20-1	TRBJ2-2	-	CSATDRAATGELFF	TGCAGTGCTACGGACAGGGCGGCCACCGGGGAGCTGTTTTTT
TRBD1	TRBV28	TRBJ2-7	-	CASRIGPGGYNEQYF	TGTGCCAGCAGGATTGGGCCAGGGGGCTACAACGAGCAGTACTTC
TRBD2	TRBV29-1	TRBJ2-1	many	CSVLGLAGGRSYNEQFF	TGCAGCGTCCTGGGACTAGCGGGAGGCCGGTCCTACAATGAGCAGTTCTTC
TRBD2	TRBV20-1	TRBJ2-5	many	CSARGWLAGGLFQETQYF	TGCAGTGCTAGAGGTTGGCTAGCGGGAGGGCTATTCCAAGAGACCCAGTACTTC
-	TRBV11-2	TRBJ2-7	-	CASSLEPGGAEQYF	TGTGCCAGCAGCTTAGAGCCAGGTGGGGCCGAGCAGTACTTC
-	TRBV20-1	TRBJ2-5	few	CSARVGWGETQYF	TGCAGTGCTAGAGTCGGTTGGGGAGAGACCCAGTACTTC
-	TRBV15	TRBJ2-3	few	CATSRAMGETDTQYF	TGTGCCACCAGCAGAGCCATGGGGGAGACAGATACGCAGTATTTT
-	TRBV20-1	TRBJ1-3	few	CSALISSGNTIYF	TGCAGTGCCCTAATAAGCTCTGGAAACACCATATATTTT
-	TRBV10-3	TRBJ2-1	-	CAISDSAFYNEQFF	TGTGCCATCAGCGATTCCGCCTTTTACAATGAGCAGTTCTTC
-	TRBV6-2/TRBV6-3	TRBJ2-3	-	CASSYSLRDASTDTQYF	TGTGCCAGCAGTTACAGTCTGCGGGACGCAAGCACAGATACGCAGTATTTT
-	TRBV10-3	TRBJ1-4	few	CAISPRGTTNEKLFF	TGTGCCATCAGTCCGAGGGGGACAACTAATGAAAAACTGTTTTTT
-	TRBV18	TRBJ2-1	many	CASSPWNGYNEQFF	TGTGCCAGCTCACCATGGAACGGATACAATGAGCAGTTCTTC